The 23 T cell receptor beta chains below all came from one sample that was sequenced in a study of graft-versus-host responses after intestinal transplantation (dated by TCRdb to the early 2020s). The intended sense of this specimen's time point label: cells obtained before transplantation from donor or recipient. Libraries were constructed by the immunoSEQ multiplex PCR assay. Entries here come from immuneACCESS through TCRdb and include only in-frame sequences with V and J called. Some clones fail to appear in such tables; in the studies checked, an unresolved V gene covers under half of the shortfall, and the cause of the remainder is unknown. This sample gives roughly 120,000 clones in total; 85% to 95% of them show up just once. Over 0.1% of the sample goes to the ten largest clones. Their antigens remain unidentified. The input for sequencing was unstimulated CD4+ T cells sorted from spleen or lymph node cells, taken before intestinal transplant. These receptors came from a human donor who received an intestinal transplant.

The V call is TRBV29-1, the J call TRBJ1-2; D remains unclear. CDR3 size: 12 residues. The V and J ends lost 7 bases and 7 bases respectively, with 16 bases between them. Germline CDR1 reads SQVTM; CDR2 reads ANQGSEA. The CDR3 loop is CSARIGIRGYTF. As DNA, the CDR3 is TGCAGCGCCCGGATTGGGATCCGTGGCTACACCTTC.

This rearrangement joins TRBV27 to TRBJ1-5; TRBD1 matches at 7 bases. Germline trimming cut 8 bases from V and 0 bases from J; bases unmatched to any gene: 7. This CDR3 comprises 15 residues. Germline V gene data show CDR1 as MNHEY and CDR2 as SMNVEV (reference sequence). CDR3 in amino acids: CASGTARYSNQPQHF. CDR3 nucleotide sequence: TGTGCCAGCGGGACAGCCCGATATAGCAATCAGCCCCAGCATTTT.

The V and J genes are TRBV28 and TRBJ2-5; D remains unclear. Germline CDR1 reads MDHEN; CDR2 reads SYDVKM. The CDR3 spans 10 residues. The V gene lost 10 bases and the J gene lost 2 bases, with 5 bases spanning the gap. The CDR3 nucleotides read TGTGCCACCCTACAAGAGACCCAGTACTTC. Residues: CATLQETQYF.

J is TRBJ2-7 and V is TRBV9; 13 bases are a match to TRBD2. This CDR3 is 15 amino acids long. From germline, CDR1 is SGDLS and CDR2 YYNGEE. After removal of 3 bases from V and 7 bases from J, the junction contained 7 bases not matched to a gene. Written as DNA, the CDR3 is TGTGCCAGCAGCGCGACTAGCGGGAGGCTAAGGGAGCAGTACTTC. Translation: CASSATSGRLREQYF.

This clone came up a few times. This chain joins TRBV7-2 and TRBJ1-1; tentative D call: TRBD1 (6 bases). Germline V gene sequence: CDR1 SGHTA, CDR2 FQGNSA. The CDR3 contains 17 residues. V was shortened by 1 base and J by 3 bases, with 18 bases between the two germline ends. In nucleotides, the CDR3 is TGTGCCAGCAGCTTAGGGCTGACCGGGACACTTCACACTGAAGCTTTCTTT. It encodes CASSLGLTGTLHTEAFF.

This CDR3 reads CASTVNQQPQHF. The CDR3 bases are TGTGCCAGCACCGTAAATCAGCAGCCCCAGCATTTT. V usage is TRBV5-8 and J usage is TRBJ1-5; D gene unclear. Trimming took off 6 bases at V and 7 bases at J, with 11 bases between the two ends. This CDR3 region has 12 residues. Germline V gene data show CDR1 as SGHTS and CDR2 as YDEGEE. Filled out from reference TRBV5-8 and TRBJ1-5, the complete variable domain reads EAGVTQSPTHLIKTRGQQATLRCSPISGHTSVYWYQQALGLGLQFLLWYDEGEERNRGNFPPRFSGRQFPNYSSELNVNALELEDSALYLCASTVNQQPQHFGDGTRLSIL.

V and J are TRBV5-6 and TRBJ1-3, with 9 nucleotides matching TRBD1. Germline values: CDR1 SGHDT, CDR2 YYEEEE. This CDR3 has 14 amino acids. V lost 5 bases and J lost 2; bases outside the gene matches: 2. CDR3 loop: CASRRQGAGNTIYF. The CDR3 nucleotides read TGTGCCAGCAGACGACAGGGGGCTGGAAACACCATATATTTT.

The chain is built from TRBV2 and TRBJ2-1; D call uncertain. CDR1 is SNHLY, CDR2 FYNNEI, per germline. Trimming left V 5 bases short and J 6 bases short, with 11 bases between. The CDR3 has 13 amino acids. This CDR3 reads CASSLAPFNEQFF. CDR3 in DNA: TGTGCCAGCAGTTTAGCACCGTTCAATGAGCAGTTCTTC.

This chain's CDR3 is CASSLDRLNTEAFF. As DNA, the CDR3 is TGTGCCAGCAGCCTGGACAGGTTGAACACTGAAGCTTTCTTT. The gene calls are TRBV7-9 and TRBJ1-1; 7 nucleotides agree with TRBD1. J was trimmed by 0 bases and V by 5 bases; bases with no gene match: 3. The CDR3 runs 14 residues. The germline CDR1 and CDR2 sequences are SEHNR and FQNEAQ (reference sequence).

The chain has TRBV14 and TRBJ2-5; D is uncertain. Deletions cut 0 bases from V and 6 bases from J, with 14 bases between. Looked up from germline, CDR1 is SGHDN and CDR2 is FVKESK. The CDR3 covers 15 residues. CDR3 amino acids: CASSQDWSEPKTQYF. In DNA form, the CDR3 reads TGTGCCAGCAGCCAAGATTGGTCCGAGCCCAAGACCCAGTACTTC.

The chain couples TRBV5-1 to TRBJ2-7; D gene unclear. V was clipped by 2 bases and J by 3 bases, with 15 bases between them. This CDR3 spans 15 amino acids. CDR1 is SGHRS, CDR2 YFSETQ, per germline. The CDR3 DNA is TGCGCCAGCAGCTTTGGTCCGGACCGAGTCTACGAGCAGTACTTC. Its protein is CASSFGPDRVYEQYF. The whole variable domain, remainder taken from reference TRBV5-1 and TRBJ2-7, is KAGVTQTPRYLIKTRGQQVTLSCSPISGHRSVSWYQQTPGQGLQFLFEYFSETQRNKGNFPGRFSGRQFSNSRSEMNVSTLELGDSALYLCASSFGPDRVYEQYFGPGTRLTVT.

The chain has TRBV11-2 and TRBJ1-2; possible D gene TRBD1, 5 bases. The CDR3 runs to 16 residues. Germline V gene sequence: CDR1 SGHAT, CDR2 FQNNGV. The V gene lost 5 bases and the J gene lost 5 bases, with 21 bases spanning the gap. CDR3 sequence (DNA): TGTGCCAGCAGCCCGACCGGGGCCCAGAGGGAATATGGCTACACCTTC. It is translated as CASSPTGAQREYGYTF.

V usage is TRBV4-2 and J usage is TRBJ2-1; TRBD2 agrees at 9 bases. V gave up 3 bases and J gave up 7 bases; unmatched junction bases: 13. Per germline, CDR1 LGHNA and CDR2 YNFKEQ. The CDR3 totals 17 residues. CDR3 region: CASSHPGTSRMVNEQFF. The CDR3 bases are TGTGCCAGCAGCCACCCCGGGACTAGCAGAATGGTTAATGAGCAGTTCTTC.

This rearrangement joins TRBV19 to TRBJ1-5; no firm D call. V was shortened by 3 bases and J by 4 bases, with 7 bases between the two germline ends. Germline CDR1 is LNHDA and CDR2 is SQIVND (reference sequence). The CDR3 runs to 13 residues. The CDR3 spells CASSILVNQPQHF. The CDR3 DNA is TGTGCCAGTAGTATCCTAGTGAATCAGCCCCAGCATTTT.

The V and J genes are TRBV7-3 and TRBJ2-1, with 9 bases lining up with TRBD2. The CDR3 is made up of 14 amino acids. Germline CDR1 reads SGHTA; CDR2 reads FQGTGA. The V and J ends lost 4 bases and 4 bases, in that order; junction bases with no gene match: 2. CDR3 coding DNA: TGTGCCAGCAGCTCGGCGGGAGGGTACAATGAGCAGTTCTTC. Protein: CASSSAGGYNEQFF.

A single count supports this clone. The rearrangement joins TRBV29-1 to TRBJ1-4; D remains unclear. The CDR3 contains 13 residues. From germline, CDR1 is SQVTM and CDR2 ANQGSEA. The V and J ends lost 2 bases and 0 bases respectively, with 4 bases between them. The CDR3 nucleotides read TGCAGCGTTGAATGGCCAACTAATGAAAAACTGTTTTTT. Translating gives CSVEWPTNEKLFF.

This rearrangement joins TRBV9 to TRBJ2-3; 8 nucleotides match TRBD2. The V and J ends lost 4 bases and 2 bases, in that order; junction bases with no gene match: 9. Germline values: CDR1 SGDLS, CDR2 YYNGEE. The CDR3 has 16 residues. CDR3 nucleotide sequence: TGTGCCAGCAGCCCCCGGGGGGGGATTTCCACAGATACGCAGTATTTT. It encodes CASSPRGGISTDTQYF. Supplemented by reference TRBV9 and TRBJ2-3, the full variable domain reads DSGVTQTPKHLITATGQRVTLRCSPRSGDLSVYWYQQSLDQGLQFLIQYYNGEERAKGNILERFSAQQFPDLHSELNLSSLELGDSALYFCASSPRGGISTDTQYFGPGTRLTVL.

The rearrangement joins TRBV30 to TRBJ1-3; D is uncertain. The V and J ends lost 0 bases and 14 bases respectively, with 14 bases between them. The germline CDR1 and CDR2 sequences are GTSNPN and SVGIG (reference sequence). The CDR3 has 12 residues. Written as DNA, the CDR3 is TGTGCCTGGAGTGTAAGGCGGGTTCGGGTATATTTT. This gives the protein CAWSVRRVRVYF.

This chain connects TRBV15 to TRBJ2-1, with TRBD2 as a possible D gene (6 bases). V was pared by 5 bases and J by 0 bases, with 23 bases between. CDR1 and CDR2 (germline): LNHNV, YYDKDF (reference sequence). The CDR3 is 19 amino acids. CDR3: CATSLTLVAAFSSYNEQFF. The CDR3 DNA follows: TGTGCCACCAGCCTCACTCTGGTAGCGGCGTTTAGCTCCTACAATGAGCAGTTCTTC.

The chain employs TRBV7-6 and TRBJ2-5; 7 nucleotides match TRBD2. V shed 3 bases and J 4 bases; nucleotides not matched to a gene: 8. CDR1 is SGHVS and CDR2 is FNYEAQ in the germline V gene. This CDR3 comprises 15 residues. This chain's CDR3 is CASSFRDYATETQYF. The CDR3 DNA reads TGTGCCAGCAGCTTTAGGGACTACGCAACAGAGACCCAGTACTTC.

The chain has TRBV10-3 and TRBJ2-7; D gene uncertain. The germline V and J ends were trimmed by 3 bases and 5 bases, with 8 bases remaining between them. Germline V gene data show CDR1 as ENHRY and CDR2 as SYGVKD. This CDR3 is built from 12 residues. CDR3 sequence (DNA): TGTGCCATCAGTGATGACCGGGACGAGCAGTACTTC. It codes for CAISDDRDEQYF.

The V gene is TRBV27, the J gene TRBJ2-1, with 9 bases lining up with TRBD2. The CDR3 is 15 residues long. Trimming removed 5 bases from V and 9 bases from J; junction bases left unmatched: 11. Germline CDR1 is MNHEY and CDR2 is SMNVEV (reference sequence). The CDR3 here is CASSRTSDGSTEQFF. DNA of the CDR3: TGTGCCAGCAGTAGGACTAGCGACGGGTCTACTGAGCAGTTCTTC.

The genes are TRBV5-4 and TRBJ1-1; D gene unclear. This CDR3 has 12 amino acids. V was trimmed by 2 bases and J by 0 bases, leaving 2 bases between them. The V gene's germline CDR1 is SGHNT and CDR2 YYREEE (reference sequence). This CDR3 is CASSLLNTEAFF. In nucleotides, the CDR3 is TGTGCCAGCAGCTTATTGAACACTGAAGCTTTCTTT.